This T cell receptor beta chain was captured in a study of cytomegalovirus exposure and HLA in healthy donors. With 60 Vbeta and 13 Jbeta primers, the PCR was carried out. Assay used: immunoSEQ multiplex PCR; TCRdb lists only in-frame clones, some missing. The sample lists around 99,000 clones, 77% occurring once. General study points: In vitro experiments confirmed that three CMV-associated chains were specific for CMV antigens.

This CDR3 spans 15 amino acids. With V trimmed by 2 bases and J by 6 bases, 5 bases remained unmatched. Germline CDR1 GTSNPN, CDR2 SVGIG (reference sequence). As concerns this clone: Its antigen remains unknown.

The source material was PBMCs. The chain combines TRBV30 with TRBJ2-2, with TRBD1 matching 11 bases. The clonotype originates from a male donor in good health and CMV-seronegative. The CDR3 bases are TGTGCCTGGAGTTTGGGACAGGGGGTCCCCGGGGAGCTGTTTTTT. Protein product: CAWSLGQGVPGELFF.